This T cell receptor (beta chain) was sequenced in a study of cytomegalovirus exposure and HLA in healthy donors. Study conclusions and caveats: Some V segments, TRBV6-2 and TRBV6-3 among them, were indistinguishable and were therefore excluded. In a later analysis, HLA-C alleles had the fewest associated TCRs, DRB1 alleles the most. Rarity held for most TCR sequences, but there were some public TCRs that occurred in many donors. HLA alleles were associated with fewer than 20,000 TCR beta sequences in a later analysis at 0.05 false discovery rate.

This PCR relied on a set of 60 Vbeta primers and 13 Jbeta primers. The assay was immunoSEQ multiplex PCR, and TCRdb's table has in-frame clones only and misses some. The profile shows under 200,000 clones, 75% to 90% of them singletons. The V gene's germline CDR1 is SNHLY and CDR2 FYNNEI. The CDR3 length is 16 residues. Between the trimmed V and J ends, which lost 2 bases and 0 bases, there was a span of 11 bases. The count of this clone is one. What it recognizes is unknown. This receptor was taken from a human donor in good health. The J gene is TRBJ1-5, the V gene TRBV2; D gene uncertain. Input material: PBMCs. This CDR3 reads CASSEWAAYSNQPQHF. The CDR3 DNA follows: TGTGCCAGCAGTGAATGGGCCGCTTATAGCAATCAGCCCCAGCATTTT. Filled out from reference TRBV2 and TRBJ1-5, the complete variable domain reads EPEVTQTPSHQVTQMGQEVILRCVPISNHLYFYWYRQILGQKVEFLVSFYNNEISEKSEIFDDQFSVERPDGSNFTLKIRSTKLEDSAMYFCASSEWAAYSNQPQHFGDGTRLSIL.